This TCR delta chain was identified in a study of γδ T cells in repeated Plasmodium falciparum infection. On the study more broadly: Age- and gender-matched Australian children served as comparison for malaria-exposed Malian children. Overall study results and limits: Over time and infection, Vgamma9/Vdelta2+ repertoires remained highly stable and polyclonal. Compared with Australian children, Malian Vdelta2-negative repertoires seemed more clonal, less diverse, less shared.

TCRdb re-called clones from the multiplex PCR reads using CATT. The sample consists of around 82,000 delta-chain clones, 1.4% of them appearing once. The germline V gene has CDR1 GEAIGNYY and CDR2 EKD. The CDR3 covers 23 residues. This clone was counted between two and nine times. Its antigen is still unknown. The protein that TCRdb holds for this DNA derives from a much larger clone and differs from the translated DNA at residue 4, which likely indicates a read error; the protein shown here is translated from the DNA. Bulk repertoires came from Vgamma9/Vdelta2+ or Vdelta2-negative gammadelta T cells flow-sorted from PBMC.

The chain combines TRDV2 with TRDJ3; 11 positions agree with TRDD3. The sample consisted of gamma-delta T cells from blood. The receptor was derived from a pool of human donors (malaria-infected and uninfected, not separated). CDR3 coding DNA: TGTGCCTGTAACACCGTGGACCTGGGGGATACTTTTGTGGGCTCCTGGGACACCCGACAGATGTTTTTC. This gives the protein CACNTVDLGDTFVGSWDTRQMFF.